This T cell receptor beta chain comes out of a study of shared clonotypes between healthy human individuals. Broader study findings: Sharing of clonotypes among donors was expected to vary with sequencing depth.

As for this clone: The antigen remains unidentified.

TCRdb keeps only in-frame clones here, not all; method: immunoSEQ multiplex PCR. The sample contains 2,500,000 or so clones, over 85% of which appear only once. Germline V gene sequence: CDR1 SGHNT, CDR2 YENEEA. The CDR3 has 16 amino acids. Trimming pared 4 bases from V and 0 bases from J, leaving 13 bases between. This TCR was recovered from a man younger than 35 in good health. The genes are TRBV11-3 and TRBJ1-3; D perhaps matches TRBD1 (6 bases). Sequenced: naive CD4+ T cells sorted from blood. The subset denotes: CD45RA+ positively selected. CDR3 coding DNA: TGTGCCAGCAGCTCGGGAGGGGGAGACTCTGGAAACACCATATATTTT. It codes for CASSSGGGDSGNTIYF.